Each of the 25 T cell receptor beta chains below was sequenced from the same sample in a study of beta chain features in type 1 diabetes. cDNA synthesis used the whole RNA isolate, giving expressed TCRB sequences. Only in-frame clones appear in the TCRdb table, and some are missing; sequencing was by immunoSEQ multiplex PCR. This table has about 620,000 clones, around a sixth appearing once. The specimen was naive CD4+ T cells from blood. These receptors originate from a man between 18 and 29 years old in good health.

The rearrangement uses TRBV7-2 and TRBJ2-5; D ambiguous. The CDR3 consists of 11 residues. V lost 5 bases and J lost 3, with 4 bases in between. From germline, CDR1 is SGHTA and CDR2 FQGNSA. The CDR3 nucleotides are TGTGCCAGCAGCGCAAAAGAGACCCAGTACTTC. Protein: CASSAKETQYF.

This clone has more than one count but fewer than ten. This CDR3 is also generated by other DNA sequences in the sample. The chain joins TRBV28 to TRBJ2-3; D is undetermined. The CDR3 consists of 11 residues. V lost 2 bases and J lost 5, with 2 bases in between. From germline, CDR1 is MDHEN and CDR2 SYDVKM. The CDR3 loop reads CASSLRDTQYF. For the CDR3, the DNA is TGTGCCAGCAGTTTAAGAGATACGCAGTATTTT. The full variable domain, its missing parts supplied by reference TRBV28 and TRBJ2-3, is DVKVTQSSRYLVKRTGEKVFLECVQDMDHENMFWYRQDPGLGLRLIYFSYDVKMKEKGDIPEGYSVSREKKERFSLILESASTNQTSMYLCASSLRDTQYFGPGTRLTVL.

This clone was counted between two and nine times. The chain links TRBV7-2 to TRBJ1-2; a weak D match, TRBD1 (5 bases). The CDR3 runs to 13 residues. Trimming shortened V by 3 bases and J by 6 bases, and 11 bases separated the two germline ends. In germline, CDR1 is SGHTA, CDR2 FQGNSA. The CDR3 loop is CASSLPDSHGYTF. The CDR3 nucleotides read TGTGCCAGCAGCTTGCCCGACAGTCATGGCTACACCTTC.

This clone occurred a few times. The CDR3 bases are TGTGCCAGCAGCTCCGCAGGGTCCGGGGAGCTGTTTTTT. Its translation is CASSSAGSGELFF. This chain joins TRBV5-4 and TRBJ2-2, with D tentatively TRBD1 (5 bases). CDR1 SGHNT and CDR2 YYREEE come from the germline V gene (reference sequence). The V gene lost 3 bases and the J gene lost 6 bases, with 9 bases spanning the gap. The CDR3 runs to 13 residues.

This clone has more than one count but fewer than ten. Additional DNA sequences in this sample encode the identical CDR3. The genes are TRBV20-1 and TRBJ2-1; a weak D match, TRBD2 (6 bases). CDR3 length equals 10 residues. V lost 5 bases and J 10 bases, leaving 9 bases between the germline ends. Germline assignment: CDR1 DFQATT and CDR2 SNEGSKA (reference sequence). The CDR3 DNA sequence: TGCAGTGCTCGGAGGGTGGAGCAGTTCTTC. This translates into CSARRVEQFF.

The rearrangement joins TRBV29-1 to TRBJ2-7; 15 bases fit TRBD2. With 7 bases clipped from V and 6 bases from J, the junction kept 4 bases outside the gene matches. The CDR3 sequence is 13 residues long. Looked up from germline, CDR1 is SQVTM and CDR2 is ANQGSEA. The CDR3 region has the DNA TGCAGCGCCGGACTAGCGGGAGGGTCCGAGCAGTACTTC. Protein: CSAGLAGGSEQYF.

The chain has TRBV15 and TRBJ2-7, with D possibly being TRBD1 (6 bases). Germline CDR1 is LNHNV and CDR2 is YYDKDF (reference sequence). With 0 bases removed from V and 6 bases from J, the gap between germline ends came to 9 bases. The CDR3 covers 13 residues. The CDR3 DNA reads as TGTGCCACCAGCAGAGACAGGGGTTTCGAGCAGTACTTC. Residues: CATSRDRGFEQYF.

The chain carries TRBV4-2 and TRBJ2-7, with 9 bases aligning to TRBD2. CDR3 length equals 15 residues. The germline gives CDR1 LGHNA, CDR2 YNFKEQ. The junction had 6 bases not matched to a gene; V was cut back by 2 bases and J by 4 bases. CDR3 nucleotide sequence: TGTGCCAGCAGCCAAATTTCGACTAGCGGTTACGAGCAGTACTTC. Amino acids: CASSQISTSGYEQYF.

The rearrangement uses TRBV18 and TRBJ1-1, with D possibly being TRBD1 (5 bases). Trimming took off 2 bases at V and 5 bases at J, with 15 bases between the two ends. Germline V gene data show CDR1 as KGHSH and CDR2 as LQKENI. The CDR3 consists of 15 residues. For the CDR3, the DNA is TGTGCCAGCTCACCAAGCCCGGGGGTAGGGACTGAAGCTTTCTTT. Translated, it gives CASSPSPGVGTEAFF.

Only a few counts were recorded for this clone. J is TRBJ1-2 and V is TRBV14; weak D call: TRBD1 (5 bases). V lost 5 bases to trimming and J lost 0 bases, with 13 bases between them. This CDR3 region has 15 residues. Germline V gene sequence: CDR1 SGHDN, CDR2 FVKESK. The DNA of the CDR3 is TGTGCCAGCAGCGAGGGACTTGAAGCTAACTATGGCTACACCTTC. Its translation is CASSEGLEANYGYTF.

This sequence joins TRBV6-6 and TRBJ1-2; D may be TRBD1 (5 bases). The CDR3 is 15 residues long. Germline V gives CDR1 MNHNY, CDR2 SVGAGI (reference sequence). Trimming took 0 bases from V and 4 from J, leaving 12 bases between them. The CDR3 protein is CASSYSKRQSYGYTF. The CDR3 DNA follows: TGTGCCAGCAGTTACTCGAAGAGACAGTCCTATGGCTACACCTTC.

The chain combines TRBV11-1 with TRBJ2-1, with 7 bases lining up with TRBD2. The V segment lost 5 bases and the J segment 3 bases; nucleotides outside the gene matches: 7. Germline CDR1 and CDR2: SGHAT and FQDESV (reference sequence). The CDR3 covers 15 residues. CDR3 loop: CASSLGLAVYNEQFF. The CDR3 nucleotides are TGTGCCAGCAGCCTTGGGCTAGCGGTCTACAATGAGCAGTTCTTC. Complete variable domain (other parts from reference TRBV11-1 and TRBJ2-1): EAEVAQSPRYKITEKSQAVAFWCDPISGHATLYWYRQILGQGPELLVQFQDESVVDDSQLPKDRFSAERLKGVDSTLKIQPAELGDSAMYLCASSLGLAVYNEQFFGPGTRLTVL.

The chain's CDR3 is CASSGDGSYEQYF. The CDR3 DNA sequence: TGTGCCAGCAGTGGGGACGGCTCCTACGAGCAGTACTTC. The chain combines TRBV2 with TRBJ2-7; D tentatively fits TRBD1 or TRBD2 (5 bases each). The CDR3 is 13 residues long. CDR1 is SNHLY, CDR2 FYNNEI, per germline. V lost 4 bases and J 0 bases, leaving 7 bases between the germline ends.

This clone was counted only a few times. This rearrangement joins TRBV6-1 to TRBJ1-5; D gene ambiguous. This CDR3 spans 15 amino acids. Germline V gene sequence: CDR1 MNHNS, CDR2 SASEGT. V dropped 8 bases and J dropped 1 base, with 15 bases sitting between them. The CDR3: CASRPQLQSNQPQHF. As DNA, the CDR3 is TGTGCCAGCCGTCCCCAGCTACAGAGCAATCAGCCCCAGCATTTT.

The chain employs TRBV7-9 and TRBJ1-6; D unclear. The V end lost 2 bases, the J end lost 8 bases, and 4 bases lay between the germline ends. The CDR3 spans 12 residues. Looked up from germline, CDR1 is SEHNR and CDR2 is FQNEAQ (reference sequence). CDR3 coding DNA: TGTGCCAGCAGCTTACCCCATTCACCCCTCCACTTT. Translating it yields CASSLPHSPLHF. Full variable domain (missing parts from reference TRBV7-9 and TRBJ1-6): DTGVSQNPRHKITKRGQNVTFRCDPISEHNRLYWYRQTLGQGPEFLTYFQNEAQLEKSRLLSDRFSAERPKGSFSTLEIQRTEQGDSAMYLCASSLPHSPLHFGNGTRLTVT.

CDR3 protein: CASSSRWRAGGSYEQYF. The CDR3 coding sequence is TGTGCCAGCAGCTCCAGATGGCGAGCAGGGGGCTCCTACGAGCAGTACTTC. The chain carries TRBV7-2 and TRBJ2-7; 7 nucleotides match TRBD1. The V gene end was trimmed by 4 bases and the J gene end by 0 bases; junction bases not matched to a gene: 12. Germline V gives CDR1 SGHTA, CDR2 FQGNSA. This CDR3 contains 17 residues.

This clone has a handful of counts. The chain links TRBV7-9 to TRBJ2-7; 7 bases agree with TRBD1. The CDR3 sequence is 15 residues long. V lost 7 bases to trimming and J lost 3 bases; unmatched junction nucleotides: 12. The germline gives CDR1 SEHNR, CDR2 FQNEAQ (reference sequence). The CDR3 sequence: CASIQAATGHYEQYF. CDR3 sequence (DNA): TGTGCCAGCATCCAGGCCGCGACAGGGCACTACGAGCAGTACTTC.

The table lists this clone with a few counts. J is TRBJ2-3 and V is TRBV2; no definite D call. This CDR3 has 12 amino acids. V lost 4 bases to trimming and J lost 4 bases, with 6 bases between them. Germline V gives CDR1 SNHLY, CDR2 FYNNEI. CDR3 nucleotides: TGTGCCAGCAGTGCCTCAGCAGATACGCAGTATTTT. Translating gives CASSASADTQYF.

The CDR3 loop reads CALGQGKFGSYNSPLHF. In DNA form, the CDR3 reads TGTGCCCTCGGACAGGGGAAGTTTGGATCCTATAATTCACCCCTCCACTTT. The chain joins TRBV30 to TRBJ1-6, with 9 bases that match TRBD1. This CDR3 region has 17 residues. The trim removed 8 bases at V and 1 base at J, leaving 12 bases unmatched. Germline assignment: CDR1 GTSNPN and CDR2 SVGIG (reference sequence). The full variable domain, in which reference TRBV30 and TRBJ1-6 provide the parts outside the CDR3, is SQTIHQWPATLVQPVGSPLSLECTVEGTSNPNLYWYRQAAGRGLQLLFYSVGIGQISSEVPQNLSASRPQDRQFILSSKKLLLSDSGFYLCALGQGKFGSYNSPLHFGNGTRLTVT.

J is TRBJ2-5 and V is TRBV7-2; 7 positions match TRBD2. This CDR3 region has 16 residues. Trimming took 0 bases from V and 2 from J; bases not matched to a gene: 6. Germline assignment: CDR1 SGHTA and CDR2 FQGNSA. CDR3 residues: CASSLARLAVQETQYF. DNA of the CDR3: TGTGCCAGCAGCTTAGCCCGGCTAGCGGTACAAGAGACCCAGTACTTC.

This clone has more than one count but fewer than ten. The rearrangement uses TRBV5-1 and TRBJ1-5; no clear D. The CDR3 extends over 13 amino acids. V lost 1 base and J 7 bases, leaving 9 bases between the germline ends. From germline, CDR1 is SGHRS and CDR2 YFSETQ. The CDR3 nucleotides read TGCGCCAGCAGCTTGTCGGGTGTACAGCCCCAGCATTTT. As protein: CASSLSGVQPQHF.

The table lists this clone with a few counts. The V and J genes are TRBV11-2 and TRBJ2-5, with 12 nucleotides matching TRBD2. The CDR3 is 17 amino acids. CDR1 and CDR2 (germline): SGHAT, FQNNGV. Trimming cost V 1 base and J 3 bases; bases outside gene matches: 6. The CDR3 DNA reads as TGTGCCAGCAGCTTAGCCCCTAGCGGGAGGGCCGAAGAGACCCAGTACTTC. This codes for CASSLAPSGRAEETQYF.

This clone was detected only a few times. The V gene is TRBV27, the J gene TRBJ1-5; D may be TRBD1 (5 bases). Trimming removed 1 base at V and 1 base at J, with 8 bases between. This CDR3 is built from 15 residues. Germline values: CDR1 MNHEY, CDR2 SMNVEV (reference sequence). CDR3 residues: CASSLLSGSNQPQHF. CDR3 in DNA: TGTGCCAGCAGTTTATTATCAGGGAGCAATCAGCCCCAGCATTTT.

CDR3 DNA: TGTGCCAGTAGTATTCACCCCGAGACCCAGTACTTC. Its translation: CASSIHPETQYF. V and J are TRBV19 and TRBJ2-5, with D uncertain. Germline CDR1 reads LNHDA; CDR2 reads SQIVND (reference sequence). Trimming shortened V by 3 bases and J by 5 bases, and 7 bases separated the two germline ends. This CDR3 region has 12 residues.

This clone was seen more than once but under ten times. The CDR3: CASSGGTANSYEQYF. DNA of the CDR3: TGTGCCAGCAGCGGGGGGACAGCGAACTCCTACGAGCAGTACTTC. The chain has TRBV9 and TRBJ2-7; 7 positions match TRBD1. V was pared by 3 bases and J by 0 bases, with 6 bases of the junction left unmatched. CDR1 is SGDLS, CDR2 YYNGEE, per germline. This CDR3 has 15 residues.